The 5 T cell receptor beta chains below come from one sample, sequenced in a study of neurological immune-mediated disorders. Time point here: longitudinal time-point 2. TCRdb passed the 5' RACE reads through MiXCR, listing each CDR3 protein once. The sample has tens of thousands of distinct CDR3 sequences, more than 8% seen once. The sample consisted of PBMCs. These receptors all stem from a man aged 30 to 45 in good health.

This clonotype was seen ten or more times. The chain links TRBV3-1 to TRBJ1-2; D may be TRBD1 (5 bases). The CDR3 has 12 residues. CDR1 LGHDT and CDR2 YNNKEL come from the germline V gene (reference sequence). V dropped 4 bases and J dropped 4 bases, with 7 bases sitting between them. The CDR3 loop is CASSLGTYGYTF. Here the CDR3 DNA reads TGTGCCAGCAGCCTAGGGACCTATGGCTACACCTTC.

This clonotype was picked up many times. V and J are TRBV27 and TRBJ1-1, with D hard to call. Germline CDR1 reads MNHEY; CDR2 reads SMNVEV (reference sequence). CDR3 length: 15 residues. V lost 0 bases to trimming and J lost 1 base, with 9 bases between them. This CDR3 reads CASSLSIKGNTEAFF. The CDR3 nucleotides are TGTGCCAGCAGTTTATCGATCAAGGGGAACACTGAAGCTTTCTTT.

There are many counts of this clonotype. The chain links TRBV20-1 to TRBJ1-2; D unclear. In germline, CDR1 is DFQATT, CDR2 SNEGSKA (reference sequence). CDR3 length: 14 amino acids. The CDR3 loop is CMKKIAGFNYGYTF. In DNA form, the CDR3 reads TGCATGAAGAAAATAGCAGGTTTCAACTATGGCTACACCTTC.

For this clonotype: It may be a read error: a sequence one base away is much more abundant. Here the CDR3 DNA reads TGTGCCAGAAGCTGGACTAGCGGGAGACGCGGGGAGCTGTTTTTT. It encodes CARSWTSGRRGELFF. V gene TRBV7-6 combines with J gene TRBJ2-2, with TRBD2 identical over 13 bases. This CDR3 comprises 15 residues. CDR1 and CDR2 from the germline V gene are SGHVS and FNYEAQ.

This clonotype showed up many times. This chain connects TRBV10-2 to TRBJ2-3, with a weak D call TRBD1 (5 bases). V was trimmed by 3 bases and J by 8 bases, leaving 12 bases between them. CDR1 WSHSY and CDR2 SAAADI come from the germline V gene. The CDR3 extends over 13 amino acids. CDR3 sequence reads: CASSESTESTQYF. As DNA, the CDR3 is TGCGCCAGCAGTGAATCGACAGAAAGTACGCAGTATTTT.